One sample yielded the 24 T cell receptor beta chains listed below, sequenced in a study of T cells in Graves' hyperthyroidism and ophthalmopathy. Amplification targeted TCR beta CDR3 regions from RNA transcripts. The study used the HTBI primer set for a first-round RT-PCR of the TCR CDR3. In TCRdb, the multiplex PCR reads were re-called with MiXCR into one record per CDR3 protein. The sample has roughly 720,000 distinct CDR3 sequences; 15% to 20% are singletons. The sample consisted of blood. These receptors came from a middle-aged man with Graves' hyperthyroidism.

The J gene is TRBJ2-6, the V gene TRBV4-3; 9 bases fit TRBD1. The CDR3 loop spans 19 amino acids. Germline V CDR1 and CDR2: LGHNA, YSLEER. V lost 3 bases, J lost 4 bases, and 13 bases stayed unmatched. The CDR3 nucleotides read TGCGCCAGCAGCCAGCGCCGGGACAGGGTGACAGTGGGGGCCAACGTCCTGACTTTC. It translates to CASSQRRDRVTVGANVLTF.

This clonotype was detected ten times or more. The CDR3 coding sequence is TGTGCCAGCAGCTTAGATGCCAGGGGGCTAGACGAGCAGTACTTC. Amino acids: CASSLDARGLDEQYF. This chain uses TRBV11-2 with TRBJ2-7; 8 bases are a match to TRBD1. The CDR3 spans 15 residues. Germline trimming cut 0 bases from V and 5 bases from J; bases unmatched to any gene: 6. The germline V gene has CDR1 SGHAT and CDR2 FQNNGV. Full variable domain (remainder filled in from reference TRBV11-2 and TRBJ2-7): EAGVAQSPRYKIIEKRQSVAFWCNPISGHATLYWYQQILGQGPKLLIQFQNNGVVDDSQLPKDRFSAERLKGVDSTLKIQPAKLEDSAVYLCASSLDARGLDEQYFGPGTRLTVT.

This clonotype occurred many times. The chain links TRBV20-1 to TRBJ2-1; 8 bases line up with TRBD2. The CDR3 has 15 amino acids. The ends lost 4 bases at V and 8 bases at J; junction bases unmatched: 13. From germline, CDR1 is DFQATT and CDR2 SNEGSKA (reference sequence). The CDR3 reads CSATLGTSLADEQFF. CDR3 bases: TGCAGTGCTACCTTGGGGACTAGTTTAGCGGATGAGCAGTTCTTC.

DNA of the CDR3: TGCGCCAGCAGTCAGGGGAGGACCGTCTCTGGAAACACCATATATTTT. Protein product: CASSQGRTVSGNTIYF. V and J are TRBV4-3 and TRBJ1-3; maybe TRBD1 (6 bases). V was shortened by 6 bases and J by 0 bases, with 15 bases between the two germline ends. The V gene's germline CDR1 is LGHNA and CDR2 YSLEER. This CDR3 contains 16 residues.

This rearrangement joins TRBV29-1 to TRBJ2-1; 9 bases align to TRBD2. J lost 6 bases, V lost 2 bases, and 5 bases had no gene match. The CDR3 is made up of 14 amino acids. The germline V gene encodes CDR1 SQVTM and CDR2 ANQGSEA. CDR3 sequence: CSVEFSGSTNEQFF. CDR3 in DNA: TGCAGCGTTGAATTTAGCGGGAGTACCAATGAGCAGTTCTTC.

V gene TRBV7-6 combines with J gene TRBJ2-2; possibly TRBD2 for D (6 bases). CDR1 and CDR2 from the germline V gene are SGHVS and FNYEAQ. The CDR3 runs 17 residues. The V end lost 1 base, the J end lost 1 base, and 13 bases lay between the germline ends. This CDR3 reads CASSLVVAEENTGELFF. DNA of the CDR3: TGTGCCAGCAGCTTAGTGGTAGCGGAAGAGAACACCGGGGAGCTGTTTTTT.

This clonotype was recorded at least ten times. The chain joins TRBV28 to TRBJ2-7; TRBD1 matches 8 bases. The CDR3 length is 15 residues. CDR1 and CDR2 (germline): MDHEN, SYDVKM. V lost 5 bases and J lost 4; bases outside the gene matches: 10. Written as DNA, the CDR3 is TGTGCCAGCAGTCGGACAGGGTTATTCAAGTACGAGCAGTACTTC. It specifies CASSRTGLFKYEQYF.

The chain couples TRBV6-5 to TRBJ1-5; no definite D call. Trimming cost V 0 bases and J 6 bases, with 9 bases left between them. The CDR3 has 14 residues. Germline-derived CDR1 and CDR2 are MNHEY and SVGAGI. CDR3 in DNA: TGTGCCAGCAGTTACTCCGGGGTGAGTCAGCCCCAGCATTTT. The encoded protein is CASSYSGVSQPQHF.

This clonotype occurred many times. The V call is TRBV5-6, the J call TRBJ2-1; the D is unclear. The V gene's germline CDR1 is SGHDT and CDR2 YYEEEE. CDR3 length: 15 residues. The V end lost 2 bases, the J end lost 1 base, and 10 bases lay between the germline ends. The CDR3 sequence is CASSFVTKSYNEQFF. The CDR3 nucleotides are TGTGCCAGCAGCTTTGTAACCAAATCCTACAATGAGCAGTTCTTC. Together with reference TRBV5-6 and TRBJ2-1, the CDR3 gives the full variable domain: DAGVTQSPTHLIKTRGQQVTLRCSPKSGHDTVSWYQQALGQGPQFIFQYYEEEERQRGNFPDRFSGHQFPNYSSELNVNALLLGDSALYLCASSFVTKSYNEQFFGPGTRLTVL.

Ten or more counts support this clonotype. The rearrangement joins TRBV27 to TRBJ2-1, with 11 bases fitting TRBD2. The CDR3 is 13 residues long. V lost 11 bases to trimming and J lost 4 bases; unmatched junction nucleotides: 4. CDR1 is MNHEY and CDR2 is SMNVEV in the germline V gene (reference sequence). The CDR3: CASGLAGYNEQFF. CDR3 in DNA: TGTGCCTCCGGACTAGCGGGTTACAATGAGCAGTTCTTC.

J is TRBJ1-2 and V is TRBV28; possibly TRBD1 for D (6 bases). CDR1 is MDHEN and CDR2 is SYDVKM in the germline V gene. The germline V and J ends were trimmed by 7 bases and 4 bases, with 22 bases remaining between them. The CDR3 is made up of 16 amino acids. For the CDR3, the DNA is TGTGCCAGCATTTACGGGGGCGCGGCTATTCCCTATGGCTACACCTTC. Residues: CASIYGGAAIPYGYTF.

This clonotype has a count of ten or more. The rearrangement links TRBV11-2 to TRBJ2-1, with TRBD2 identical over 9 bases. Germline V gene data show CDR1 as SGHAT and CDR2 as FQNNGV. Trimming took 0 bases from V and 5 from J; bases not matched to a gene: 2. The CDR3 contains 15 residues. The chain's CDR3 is CASSLEGLANNEQFF. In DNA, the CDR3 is TGTGCCAGCAGCTTAGAGGGACTAGCCAACAATGAGCAGTTCTTC.

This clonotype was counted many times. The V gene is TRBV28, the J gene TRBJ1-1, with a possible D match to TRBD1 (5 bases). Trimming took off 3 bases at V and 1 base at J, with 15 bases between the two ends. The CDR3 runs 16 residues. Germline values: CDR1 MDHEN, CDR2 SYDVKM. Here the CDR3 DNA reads TGTGCCAGCAGTTTCAGGCAGGGCCTGAAGAACACTGAAGCTTTCTTT. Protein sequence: CASSFRQGLKNTEAFF.

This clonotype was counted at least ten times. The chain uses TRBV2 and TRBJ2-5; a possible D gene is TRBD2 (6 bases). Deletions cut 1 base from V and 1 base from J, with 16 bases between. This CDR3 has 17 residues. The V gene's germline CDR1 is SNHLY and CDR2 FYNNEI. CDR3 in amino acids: CASSEEGLARLQETQYF. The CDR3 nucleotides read TGTGCCAGCAGTGAAGAGGGGCTAGCGCGCCTCCAAGAGACCCAGTACTTC.

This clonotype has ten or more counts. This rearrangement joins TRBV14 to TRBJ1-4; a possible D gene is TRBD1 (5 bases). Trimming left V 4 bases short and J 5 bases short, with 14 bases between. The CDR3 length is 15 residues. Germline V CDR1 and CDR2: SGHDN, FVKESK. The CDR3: CASSLLTVRNEKLFF. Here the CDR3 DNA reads TGTGCCAGCAGCCTCCTGACAGTAAGAAATGAAAAACTGTTTTTT.

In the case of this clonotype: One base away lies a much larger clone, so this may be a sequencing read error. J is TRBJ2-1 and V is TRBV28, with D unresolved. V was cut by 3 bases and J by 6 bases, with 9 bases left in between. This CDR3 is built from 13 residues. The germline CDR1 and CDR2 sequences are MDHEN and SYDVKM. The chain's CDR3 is CASSLKLLNEQFF. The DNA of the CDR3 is TGTGCCAGCAGTTTGAAACTCCTCAATGAGCAGTTCTTC.

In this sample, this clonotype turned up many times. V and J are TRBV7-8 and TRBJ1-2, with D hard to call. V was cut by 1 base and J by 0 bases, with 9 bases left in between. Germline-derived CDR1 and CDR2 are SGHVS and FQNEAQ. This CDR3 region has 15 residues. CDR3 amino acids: CASSLVRGANYGYTF. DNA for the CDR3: TGTGCCAGCAGCTTAGTGCGGGGAGCTAACTATGGCTACACCTTC.

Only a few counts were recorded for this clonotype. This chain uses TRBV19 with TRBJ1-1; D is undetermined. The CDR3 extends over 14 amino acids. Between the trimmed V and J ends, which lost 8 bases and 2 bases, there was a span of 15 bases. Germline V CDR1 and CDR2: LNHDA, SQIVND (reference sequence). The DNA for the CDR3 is TGTGCCAGTGTCCCGCATCCGGGAAACACTGAAGCTTTCTTT. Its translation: CASVPHPGNTEAFF.

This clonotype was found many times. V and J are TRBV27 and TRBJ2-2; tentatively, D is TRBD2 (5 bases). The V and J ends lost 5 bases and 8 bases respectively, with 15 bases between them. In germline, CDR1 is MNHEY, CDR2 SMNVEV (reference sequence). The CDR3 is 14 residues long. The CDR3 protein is CASSPGGIWGELFF. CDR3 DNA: TGTGCCAGCAGTCCAGGAGGTATCTGGGGGGAGCTGTTTTTT.

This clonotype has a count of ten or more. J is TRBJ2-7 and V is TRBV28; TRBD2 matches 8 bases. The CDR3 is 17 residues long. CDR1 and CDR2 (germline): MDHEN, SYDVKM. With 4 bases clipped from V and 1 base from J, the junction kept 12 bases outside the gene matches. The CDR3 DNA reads TGTGCCAGCAGTTCCCTTAGCGGGAAAGTAGGGTCCTACGAGCAGTACTTC. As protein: CASSSLSGKVGSYEQYF.

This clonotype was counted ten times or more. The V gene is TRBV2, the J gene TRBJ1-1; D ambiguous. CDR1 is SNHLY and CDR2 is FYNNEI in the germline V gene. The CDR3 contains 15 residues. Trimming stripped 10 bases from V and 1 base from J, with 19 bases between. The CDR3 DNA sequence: TGTGCCAATGACTTCCCGGGCGGGTCGAACACTGAAGCTTTCTTT. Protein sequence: CANDFPGGSNTEAFF.

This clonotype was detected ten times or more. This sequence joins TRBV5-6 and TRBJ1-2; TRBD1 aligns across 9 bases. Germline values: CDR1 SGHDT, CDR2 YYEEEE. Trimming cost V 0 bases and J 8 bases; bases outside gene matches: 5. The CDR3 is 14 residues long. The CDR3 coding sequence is TGTGCCAGCAGCTTGGACAGGGGGCCGGACGGCTACACCTTC. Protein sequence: CASSLDRGPDGYTF.

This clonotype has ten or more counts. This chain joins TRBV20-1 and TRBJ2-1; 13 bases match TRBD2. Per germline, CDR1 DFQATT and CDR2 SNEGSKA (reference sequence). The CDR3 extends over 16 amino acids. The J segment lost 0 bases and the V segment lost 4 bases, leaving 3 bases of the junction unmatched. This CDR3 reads CSAIGTSGISYNEQFF. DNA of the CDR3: TGCAGTGCTATAGGGACTAGCGGGATCTCCTACAATGAGCAGTTCTTC.

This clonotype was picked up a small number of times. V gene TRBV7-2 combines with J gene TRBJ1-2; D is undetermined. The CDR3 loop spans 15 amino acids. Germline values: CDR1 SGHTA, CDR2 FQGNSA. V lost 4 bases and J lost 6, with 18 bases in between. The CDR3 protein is CASSSSWASLDGYTF. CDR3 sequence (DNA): TGTGCCAGCAGCTCCTCCTGGGCAAGCCTGGATGGCTACACCTTC.